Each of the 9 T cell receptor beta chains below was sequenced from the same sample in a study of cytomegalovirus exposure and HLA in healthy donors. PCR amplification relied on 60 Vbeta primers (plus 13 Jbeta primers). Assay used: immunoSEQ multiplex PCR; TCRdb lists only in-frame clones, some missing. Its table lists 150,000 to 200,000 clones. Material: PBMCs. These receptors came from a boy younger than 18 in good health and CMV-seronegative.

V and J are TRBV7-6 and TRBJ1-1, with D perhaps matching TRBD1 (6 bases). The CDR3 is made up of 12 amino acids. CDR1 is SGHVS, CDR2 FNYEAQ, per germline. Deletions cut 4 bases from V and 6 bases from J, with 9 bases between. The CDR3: CASSSQGSEAFF. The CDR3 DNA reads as TGTGCCAGCAGCTCCCAGGGGTCTGAAGCTTTCTTT.

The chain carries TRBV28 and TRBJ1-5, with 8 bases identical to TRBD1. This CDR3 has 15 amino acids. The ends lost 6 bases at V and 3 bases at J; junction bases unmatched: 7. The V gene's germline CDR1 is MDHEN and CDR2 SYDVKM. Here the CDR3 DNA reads TGTGCCAGCAGCTGGGGGACAGGATACAATCAGCCCCAGCATTTT. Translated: CASSWGTGYNQPQHF.

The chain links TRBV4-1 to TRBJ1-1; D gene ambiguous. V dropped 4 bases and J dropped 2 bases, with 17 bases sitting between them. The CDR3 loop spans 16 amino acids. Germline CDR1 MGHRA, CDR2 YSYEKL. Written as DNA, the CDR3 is TGCGCCAGCAGCCCCGGGGTGGCAGATATAAACACTGAAGCTTTCTTT. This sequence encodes CASSPGVADINTEAFF.

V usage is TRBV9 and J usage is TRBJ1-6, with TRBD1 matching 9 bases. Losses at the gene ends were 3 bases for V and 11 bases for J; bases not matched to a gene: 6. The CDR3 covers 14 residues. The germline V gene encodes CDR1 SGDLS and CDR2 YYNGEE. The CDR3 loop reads CASSAGQGGAPLHF. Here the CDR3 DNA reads TGTGCCAGCAGCGCGGGACAGGGCGGCGCACCCCTCCACTTT.

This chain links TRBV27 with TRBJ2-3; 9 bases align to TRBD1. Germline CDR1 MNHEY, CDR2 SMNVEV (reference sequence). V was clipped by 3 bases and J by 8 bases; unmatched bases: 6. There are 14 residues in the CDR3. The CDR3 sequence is CASSFILGQGTQYF. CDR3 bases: TGTGCCAGCAGTTTTATCCTGGGACAGGGTACGCAGTATTTT.

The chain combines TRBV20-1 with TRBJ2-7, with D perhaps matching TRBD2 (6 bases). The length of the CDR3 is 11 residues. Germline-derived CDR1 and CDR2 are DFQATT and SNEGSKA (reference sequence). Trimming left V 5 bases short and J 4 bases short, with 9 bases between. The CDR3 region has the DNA TGCAGTGCTCGGCGGGAATACGAGCAGTACTTC. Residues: CSARREYEQYF.

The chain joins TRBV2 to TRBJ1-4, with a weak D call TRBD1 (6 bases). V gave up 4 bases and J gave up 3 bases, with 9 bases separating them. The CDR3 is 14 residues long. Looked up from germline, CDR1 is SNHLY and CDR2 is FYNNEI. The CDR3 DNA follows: TGTGCCAGCAGTGCAGGGGAGCCTAATGAAAAACTGTTTTTT. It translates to CASSAGEPNEKLFF.

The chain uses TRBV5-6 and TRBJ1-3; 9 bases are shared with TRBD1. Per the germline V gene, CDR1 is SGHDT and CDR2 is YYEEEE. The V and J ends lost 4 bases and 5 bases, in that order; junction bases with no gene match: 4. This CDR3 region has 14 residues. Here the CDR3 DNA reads TGTGCCAGCAGCAAACAGGGGGCCAGAAACACCATATATTTT. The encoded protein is CASSKQGARNTIYF. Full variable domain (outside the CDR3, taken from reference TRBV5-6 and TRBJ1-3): DAGVTQSPTHLIKTRGQQVTLRCSPKSGHDTVSWYQQALGQGPQFIFQYYEEEERQRGNFPDRFSGHQFPNYSSELNVNALLLGDSALYLCASSKQGARNTIYFGEGSWLTVV.

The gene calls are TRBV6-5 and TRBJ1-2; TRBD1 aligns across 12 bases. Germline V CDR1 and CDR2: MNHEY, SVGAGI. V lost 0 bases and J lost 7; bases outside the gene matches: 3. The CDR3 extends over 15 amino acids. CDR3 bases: TGTGCCAGCAGTTACTCGGGGACAGGGGGCGCTGGCTACACCTTC. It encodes CASSYSGTGGAGYTF.